This T cell receptor (beta chain) is drawn from a study of blood T cell repertoires in COVID-19. At the level of the study: Samples representing acute and convalescent COVID-19 were sourced from the United States, Italy and Spain.

The assay was immunoSEQ multiplex PCR, and TCRdb's table has in-frame clones only and misses some. Of 400,000 or so clones in the sample, less than 95% were seen once. This clone was seen a single time. This CDR3 has 13 amino acids. Germline assignment: CDR1 MNHEY and CDR2 SVGAGI. V trimming: 8 bases; J trimming: 6 bases; junction bases outside the gene matches: 3. Sequenced sample: PBMCs or T cells enriched from blood (not recorded which). The chain couples TRBV6-5 to TRBJ2-2; 10 nucleotides agree with TRBD1. The clonotype originates from a man younger than 30 who had recovered from COVID-19. The chain's CDR3 is CASGTGVPGELFF. For the CDR3, the DNA is TGTGCCAGCGGGACAGGGGTCCCCGGGGAGCTGTTTTTT.